The TCR beta chain under discussion was sequenced for a study of cytomegalovirus exposure and HLA in healthy donors. Whole-study context: HLA-typed donors were the source of 80 million to 90 million unique TCRs, which an early data release held. Study results and caveats: Researchers reported from a later analysis that most CMV-associated TCR beta chains appeared HLA-restricted.

Use of 60 Vbeta and 13 Jbeta primers characterized the PCR. Produced via immunoSEQ multiplex PCR; TCRdb's table is partial and in-frame only. The sample lists about 95,000 clones; around 81% were seen once. The CDR3 spans 15 residues. Per the germline V gene, CDR1 is MNHEY and CDR2 is SVGAGI. The trim removed 4 bases at V and 1 base at J, leaving 4 bases unmatched. A word on this clone: The antigen is undetermined.

The V and J genes are TRBV6-5 and TRBJ1-1; TRBD1 aligns across 9 bases. Sample: PBMCs. The sequence derives from a woman in her 70s in good health and CMV-seropositive. CDR3 loop: CASSWTGQGNTEAFF. CDR3 nucleotides: TGTGCCAGCAGTTGGACGGGACAGGGGAACACTGAAGCTTTCTTT.